Below, 23 T cell receptor beta chains from the same sample are listed, as sequenced in a study of STAT5B mutations in CD4+ large granular lymphocyte leukemia. Assay used: immunoSEQ multiplex PCR; TCRdb lists only in-frame clones, some missing. This sample has 25,000 to 30,000 clones, with about 69% found just once. Input material: CD4+ T cells from blood buffy coats. The receptors derive from a human donor in good health.

The rearrangement links TRBV7-2 to TRBJ2-7; possibly TRBD1 for D (5 bases). This CDR3 is 14 amino acids long. Trimming pared 1 base from V and 3 bases from J, leaving 10 bases between. CDR1 and CDR2 (germline): SGHTA, FQGNSA. CDR3 DNA sequence: TGTGCCAGCAGCTTAGACGCAGGGTACTACGAGCAGTACTTC. Its protein is CASSLDAGYYEQYF.

This clone occurred once. The chain recombines TRBV5-4 with TRBJ1-2, with 7 bases aligning to TRBD1. Germline loops: CDR1 SGHNT, CDR2 YYREEE (reference sequence). This CDR3 region has 14 residues. The junction had 7 bases not matched to a gene; V was cut back by 4 bases and J by 4 bases. The CDR3 bases are TGTGCCAGCAGCGGTCTGACAGGGTTCTATGGCTACACCTTC. Protein: CASSGLTGFYGYTF.

J is TRBJ2-7 and V is TRBV5-1; TRBD2 matches at 7 bases. After removal of 10 bases from V and 4 bases from J, the junction contained 14 bases not matched to a gene. This CDR3 is 14 amino acids long. CDR1 and CDR2 from the germline V gene are SGHRS and YFSETQ. This chain's CDR3 is CASRGSGGGYEQYF. DNA for the CDR3: TGCGCCTCGCGGGGGTCGGGAGGAGGGTACGAGCAGTACTTC.

J is TRBJ1-2 and V is TRBV5-1, with D uncertain. The CDR3 runs to 15 residues. Trimming removed 0 bases at V and 1 base at J, with 10 bases between. Looked up from germline, CDR1 is SGHRS and CDR2 is YFSETQ. The CDR3 DNA reads TGCGCCAGCAGCTTGGAAGGTATCGGTAACTATGGCTACACCTTC. Protein product: CASSLEGIGNYGYTF.

The rearrangement joins TRBV6-4 to TRBJ2-1; 10 nucleotides agree with TRBD2. Germline V gene sequence: CDR1 MRHNA, CDR2 SNTAGT. V lost 5 bases to trimming and J lost 4 bases; unmatched junction nucleotides: 5. This CDR3 spans 15 amino acids. The CDR3 sequence: CASSPGLAPYNEQFF. The CDR3, as DNA: TGTGCCAGCAGTCCGGGACTAGCGCCTTACAATGAGCAGTTCTTC.

V and J are TRBV10-3 and TRBJ2-1, with unresolved D. The CDR3 length is 12 residues. Trimming removed 4 bases at V and 9 bases at J, with 10 bases between. Germline V gene lookup returns CDR1 ENHRY and CDR2 SYGVKD. CDR3 in DNA: TGTGCCATCAGTGCTGTAGGGTCTGAGCAGTTCTTC. Protein sequence: CAISAVGSEQFF.

This clone has a handful of counts. The CDR3 spells CAWRANTGNAEAFF. CDR3 DNA: TGTGCCTGGCGCGCCAACACAGGGAATGCTGAAGCTTTCTTT. The chain links TRBV30 to TRBJ1-1, with a tentative D call TRBD1 (6 bases). This CDR3 contains 14 residues. Trimming left V 5 bases short and J 6 bases short, with 19 bases between. CDR1 and CDR2 (germline): GTSNPN, SVGIG (reference sequence). Full variable domain (remainder filled in from reference TRBV30 and TRBJ1-1): SQTIHQWPATLVQPVGSPLSLECTVEGTSNPNLYWYRQAAGRGLQLLFYSVGIGQISSEVPQNLSASRPQDRQFILSSKKLLLSDSGFYLCAWRANTGNAEAFFGQGTRLTVV.

The chain is built from TRBV5-1 and TRBJ2-7, with 9 positions matching TRBD1. The CDR3 spans 14 residues. Losses at the gene ends were 0 bases for V and 6 bases for J; bases not matched to a gene: 4. CDR1 and CDR2 from the germline V gene are SGHRS and YFSETQ. The CDR3 nucleotides read TGCGCCAGCAGCTTGGACGGGACAGGGTTCGAGCAGTACTTC. As protein: CASSLDGTGFEQYF. Drawing the rest from reference TRBV5-1 and TRBJ2-7, the complete variable domain is KAGVTQTPRYLIKTRGQQVTLSCSPISGHRSVSWYQQTPGQGLQFLFEYFSETQRNKGNFPGRFSGRQFSNSRSEMNVSTLELGDSALYLCASSLDGTGFEQYFGPGTRLTVT.

The chain is built from TRBV7-9 and TRBJ1-1, with D uncertain. The germline CDR1 and CDR2 sequences are SEHNR and FQNEAQ (reference sequence). V lost 5 bases and J 2 bases, leaving 9 bases between the germline ends. CDR3 size: 13 residues. In DNA form, the CDR3 reads TGTGCCAGCAGCACGGACTTAAACACTGAAGCTTTCTTT. Amino acid sequence: CASSTDLNTEAFF.

This chain connects TRBV7-8 to TRBJ2-5; no clear D gene. With the DNA end fitting TRBJ2-7 better, the J assignment may be wrong. Germline V lookup: CDR1 SGHVS, CDR2 FQNEAQ. This CDR3 spans 13 amino acids. The CDR3, as DNA: TGTGCCAGCAGCTCCACATGGGGATCCGAGCAGTACTTC. As protein: CASSSTWGSEQYF.

This clone was picked up one time. This chain connects TRBV30 to TRBJ1-4; possibly TRBD1 for D (5 bases). The CDR3 covers 14 residues. Germline CDR1 reads GTSNPN; CDR2 reads SVGIG (reference sequence). Trimming removed 3 bases from V and 8 bases from J, with 16 bases in between. Written as DNA, the CDR3 is TGTGCCTGGAGACGCTGGGGGGGTGAGGAAAAACTGTTTTTT. It yields the protein CAWRRWGGEEKLFF.

The chain has TRBV6-6 and TRBJ2-7, with 12 bases fitting TRBD2. V shed 6 bases and J 7 bases; nucleotides not matched to a gene: 7. CDR1 and CDR2 (germline): MNHNY, SVGAGI (reference sequence). CDR3 length: 14 residues. CDR3 sequence reads: CASRPSGRAQEQYF. The CDR3 DNA follows: TGTGCCAGCAGACCTAGCGGGAGGGCCCAGGAGCAGTACTTC.

The CDR3 coding sequence is TGTGCCAGCAGCGCCCTGTGGAGCGGGGGAGGAGAGACCCAGTACTTC. Protein sequence: CASSALWSGGGETQYF. V gene TRBV9 combines with J gene TRBJ2-5; 8 bases map to TRBD2. V was pared by 3 bases and J by 4 bases, with 11 bases of the junction left unmatched. CDR1 is SGDLS, CDR2 YYNGEE, per germline. The CDR3 has 16 amino acids.

This chain uses TRBV4-2 with TRBJ2-1, with TRBD1 matching over 8 bases. V lost 0 bases, J lost 5 bases, and 9 bases stayed unmatched. The CDR3 runs to 17 residues. Looked up from germline, CDR1 is LGHNA and CDR2 is YNFKEQ. This CDR3 reads CASSQDGGTGGNNEQFF. The DNA of the CDR3 is TGTGCCAGCAGCCAAGATGGGGGGACAGGAGGTAACAATGAGCAGTTCTTC.

The rearrangement joins TRBV5-5 to TRBJ1-1, with a possible D match to TRBD1 (5 bases). V lost 0 bases and J 8 bases, leaving 8 bases between the germline ends. This CDR3 region has 12 residues. CDR1 SGHKS and CDR2 YYEKEE come from the germline V gene (reference sequence). CDR3 DNA sequence: TGTGCCAGCAGCTTGGTTGAGGGGGAAGCTTTCTTT. Amino acids: CASSLVEGEAFF.

This chain uses TRBV5-1 with TRBJ2-5; TRBD1 might be the D (6 bases). Germline values: CDR1 SGHRS, CDR2 YFSETQ. V was clipped by 0 bases and J by 7 bases, with 13 bases between them. This CDR3 contains 14 residues. The CDR3 nucleotides are TGCGCCAGCAGCTTGGACAGGGACGTAGGGACCCAGTACTTC. Its translation: CASSLDRDVGTQYF. The whole variable domain, remainder taken from reference TRBV5-1 and TRBJ2-5, is KAGVTQTPRYLIKTRGQQVTLSCSPISGHRSVSWYQQTPGQGLQFLFEYFSETQRNKGNFPGRFSGRQFSNSRSEMNVSTLELGDSALYLCASSLDRDVGTQYFGPGTRLLVL.

The V gene is TRBV6-5, the J gene TRBJ2-7; D might be TRBD1 or TRBD2, each matching 6 bases. The CDR3 has 15 residues. V was trimmed by 5 bases and J by 2 bases, leaving 16 bases between them. Germline V gene lookup returns CDR1 MNHEY and CDR2 SVGAGI. The CDR3 here is CASSTGRPSTYEQYF. CDR3 nucleotides: TGTGCCAGCAGTACAGGGAGGCCAAGCACCTACGAGCAGTACTTC.

V and J are TRBV4-3 and TRBJ2-7; D remains unclear. The germline V and J ends were trimmed by 0 bases and 5 bases, with 5 bases remaining between them. In germline, CDR1 is LGHNA, CDR2 YSLEER. The CDR3 has 12 amino acids. The CDR3 sequence: CASSQDPHEQYF. CDR3 nucleotides: TGCGCCAGCAGCCAAGATCCCCACGAGCAGTACTTC.

The chain couples TRBV30 to TRBJ1-5; D remains unclear. Germline V gene data show CDR1 as GTSNPN and CDR2 as SVGIG (reference sequence). Trimming removed 7 bases at V and 0 bases at J, with 13 bases between. CDR3 length equals 14 residues. CDR3 in amino acids: CASSGRFSNQPQHF. CDR3 nucleotide sequence: TGTGCCTCCTCGGGCAGATTTAGCAATCAGCCCCAGCATTTT. The full variable domain, with the rest looked up from reference TRBV30 and TRBJ1-5, is SQTIHQWPATLVQPVGSPLSLECTVEGTSNPNLYWYRQAAGRGLQLLFYSVGIGQISSEVPQNLSASRPQDRQFILSSKKLLLSDSGFYLCASSGRFSNQPQHFGDGTRLSIL.

This clone was seen more than once but under ten times. The chain employs TRBV27 and TRBJ2-7; D ambiguous. The V end was cut by 3 bases, the J end by 0 bases, with 12 bases between. Per the germline V gene, CDR1 is MNHEY and CDR2 is SMNVEV (reference sequence). The CDR3 contains 15 residues. This CDR3 reads CASSFGPRSSYEQYF. CDR3 DNA sequence: TGTGCCAGCAGTTTCGGCCCTAGGAGCTCCTACGAGCAGTACTTC.

The chain employs TRBV28 and TRBJ2-7, with no clear D. This CDR3 has 13 amino acids. Germline CDR1 MDHEN, CDR2 SYDVKM. Trimming took off 2 bases at V and 1 base at J, with 6 bases between the two ends. CDR3 residues: CASSLKRSYEQYF. The CDR3 nucleotides read TGTGCCAGCAGTTTAAAGAGATCCTACGAGCAGTACTTC. Drawing the rest from reference TRBV28 and TRBJ2-7, the complete variable domain is DVKVTQSSRYLVKRTGEKVFLECVQDMDHENMFWYRQDPGLGLRLIYFSYDVKMKEKGDIPEGYSVSREKKERFSLILESASTNQTSMYLCASSLKRSYEQYFGPGTRLTVT.

The CDR3 region is CASSLPGLMSNEQFF. In DNA form, the CDR3 reads TGTGCCAGCAGTTTACCGGGACTAATGAGCAATGAGCAGTTCTTC. This chain joins TRBV2 and TRBJ2-1; 7 bases match TRBD2. Germline assignment: CDR1 SNHLY and CDR2 FYNNEI. The CDR3 is made up of 15 amino acids. The V and J ends lost 5 bases and 6 bases, in that order; junction bases with no gene match: 10. The whole variable domain, filled in from reference TRBV2 and TRBJ2-1, reads EPEVTQTPSHQVTQMGQEVILRCVPISNHLYFYWYRQILGQKVEFLVSFYNNEISEKSEIFDDQFSVERPDGSNFTLKIRSTKLEDSAMYFCASSLPGLMSNEQFFGPGTRLTVL.

The CDR3: CASSIRTAGRANEKLFF. The CDR3, as DNA: TGTGCCAGTAGTATACGGACAGCGGGGCGCGCTAATGAAAAACTGTTTTTT. The J gene is TRBJ1-4, the V gene TRBV19; TRBD1 might be the D (6 bases). In germline, CDR1 is LNHDA, CDR2 SQIVND (reference sequence). Between the trimmed V and J ends, which lost 2 bases and 3 bases, there was a span of 16 bases. The CDR3 extends over 17 amino acids.